This is a list of T cell receptor beta chains from one sample in a study of blood T cell repertoires in COVID-19. Repertoires were generated with immunoSEQ multiplex PCR, while TCRdb's copy carries only in-frame clones and drops some. The sample has 55,000 to 80,000 clones; 65% to 75% are singletons. Material for sequencing was peripheral blood. These receptors originate from a woman older than 75 with acute or convalescent COVID-19. Each CDR3 is given with its conserved first and last residue. The order of the fields is CDR3 length, clone size, D gene, J gene, V gene, CDR3 DNA, CDR3 protein. A D gene is named only where the DNA matches it firmly. A clone size is listed for some rows: how often the clone was seen (once, few, many), or a class if it is expanded.

cdr3_length: 14; clone_size: once; d_call: -; j_call: TRBJ2-5; v_call: TRBV21-1; cdr3_nt: TGTGCCAGCAGCAACCTCCAGGTACGAGAGACCCAGTACTTC; cdr3_aa: CASSNLQVRETQYF
cdr3_length: 13; clone_size: few; d_call: -; j_call: TRBJ1-6; v_call: TRBV6-5; cdr3_nt: TGTGCCAGCAGTCGGCAGGTCGGATCACCCCTCCACTTT; cdr3_aa: CASSRQVGSPLHF
cdr3_length: 17; clone_size: few; d_call: TRBD1; j_call: TRBJ2-7; v_call: TRBV28; cdr3_nt: TGTGCCAGCAGTTCCCGGGACAGGGCCTTTCAATCCTACGAGCAGTACTTC; cdr3_aa: CASSSRDRAFQSYEQYF
cdr3_length: 16; clone_size: -; d_call: TRBD2; j_call: TRBJ2-5; v_call: TRBV5-1; cdr3_nt: TGCGCCAGCAGCTTGATAATCGGGGGGTCCTCGGAGACCCAGTACTTC; cdr3_aa: CASSLIIGGSSETQYF
cdr3_length: 14; clone_size: -; d_call: TRBD2; j_call: TRBJ2-7; v_call: TRBV2; cdr3_nt: TGTGCCAGCAGCGAGTCTAGCGGGGCCTACGAGCAGTACTTC; cdr3_aa: CASSESSGAYEQYF
cdr3_length: 13; clone_size: -; d_call: -; j_call: TRBJ2-5; v_call: TRBV7-9; cdr3_nt: TGTGCCAGCAGCTCGACACTAGAAGAGACCCAGTACTTC; cdr3_aa: CASSSTLEETQYF
cdr3_length: 13; clone_size: few; d_call: TRBD1; j_call: TRBJ2-7; v_call: TRBV5-1; cdr3_nt: TGCGCCAGCAGCTTCGGACAGACAGGGGAGCAGTACTTC; cdr3_aa: CASSFGQTGEQYF
cdr3_length: 14; clone_size: -; d_call: -; j_call: TRBJ1-1; v_call: TRBV7-2; cdr3_nt: TGTGCCAGCAGCTTAAGCGGGGGGGGCACTGAAGCTTTCTTT; cdr3_aa: CASSLSGGGTEAFF
cdr3_length: 14; clone_size: -; d_call: TRBD1; j_call: TRBJ2-5; v_call: TRBV15; cdr3_nt: TGTGCCACCAGCGGACAGGGGCTTCAAGAGACCCAGTACTTC; cdr3_aa: CATSGQGLQETQYF
cdr3_length: 15; clone_size: -; d_call: -; j_call: TRBJ2-3; v_call: TRBV5-1; cdr3_nt: TGCGCCAGCAGTTTAGCGCTCCTTGGCACAGATACGCAGTATTTT; cdr3_aa: CASSLALLGTDTQYF
cdr3_length: 15; clone_size: -; d_call: TRBD2; j_call: TRBJ2-3; v_call: TRBV7-9; cdr3_nt: TGTGCCAGCAGTATTTCCGGGACTAGGGCAGATACGCAGTATTTT; cdr3_aa: CASSISGTRADTQYF
cdr3_length: 18; clone_size: -; d_call: TRBD2; j_call: TRBJ2-5; v_call: TRBV24-1; cdr3_nt: TGTGCCACCAGTGATCGCACCCGACTAGCGGGAGACCAAGAGACCCAGTACTTC; cdr3_aa: CATSDRTRLAGDQETQYF
cdr3_length: 14; clone_size: -; d_call: -; j_call: TRBJ2-5; v_call: TRBV5-5; cdr3_nt: TGTGCCAGCAGTATGGATCCAGGGGACGAGACCCAGTACTTC; cdr3_aa: CASSMDPGDETQYF
cdr3_length: 13; clone_size: -; d_call: -; j_call: TRBJ1-2; v_call: TRBV25-1; cdr3_nt: TGTGCCAGCAGTGAATTTGGGAGGAGTGGCTACACCTTC; cdr3_aa: CASSEFGRSGYTF